This TCR beta chain was sequenced for a study of CD8 T cells in ankylosing spondylitis. MiXCR, run by TCRdb on the 5' RACE reads, gives a single entry per CDR3 protein. Here the sample spans under 300,000 distinct CDR3 sequences, 7.5% to 9% being singletons. The CDR3 spans 16 residues. CDR1 SGHRS and CDR2 YFSETQ come from the germline V gene. Trimming cost V 5 bases and J 0 bases, with 17 bases left between them. This clonotype has ten or more counts. Material: blood, either unsorted or a sorted T cell fraction (not recorded which). This rearrangement joins TRBV5-1 to TRBJ2-5; a possible D gene is TRBD1 (6 bases). This receptor was taken from a male donor with ankylosing spondylitis or in good health (not recorded which). CDR3 sequence reads: CASSSGTTPYQETQYF. The DNA of the CDR3 is TGCGCCAGCAGTTCCGGGACAACACCCTACCAAGAGACCCAGTACTTC.